The rows below give T cell receptor beta chains drawn from one sample of a study of T cells after yellow fever vaccination. TCRdb re-analysed the 5' RACE reads in MiXCR, keeping a single row per CDR3 protein. In the table there are 200,000 to 250,000 distinct CDR3 sequences, under 3.5% of which are singletons. This material consisted of CD4+ T cells sorted from PBMCs, taken 10 days after the yellow fever booster vaccination. The receptors come from a young man who received the YFV17D yellow fever vaccine. Each CDR3 is given with its conserved first and last residue. D genes are given only for firm matches. Some rows mark clone size as missing; the rest say once, few, many or name a class of expanded clone.

>-|many|TRBJ1-4|16|TRBV7-6
TGTGCCAGCAGCTTAGCATTAGGGGCGTACAATGAAAAACTGTTTTTT
CASSLALGAYNEKLFF
>-|few|TRBJ2-7|14|TRBV6-2/TRBV6-3
TGTGCCAGCACCGACCCACCCTTAACCTACGAGCAGTACTTC
CASTDPPLTYEQYF
>-|many|TRBJ2-3|14|TRBV3-1
TGTGCCAGCAGCCAAGAGCCTCGGTCCGTTGGGCAGTATTTT
CASSQEPRSVGQYF
>TRBD1|many|TRBJ1-6|14|TRBV28
TGTGCCAGCAGACCGGGACAGGGAAGAACACCCCTCCACTTT
CASRPGQGRTPLHF
>-|few|TRBJ2-3|15|TRBV6-6
TGTGCCAGCAGCCCCGGGACGCCTAGCACAGATACGCAGTATTTT
CASSPGTPSTDTQYF
>-|many|TRBJ2-1|12|TRBV5-1
TGCGCCAGCAGCTTCCCACCGAATGAGCAGTTCTTC
CASSFPPNEQFF
>TRBD1|-|TRBJ1-2|14|TRBV9
TGTGCCAGCAGCATCAACAGGGGCGGCTATGGCTACACCTTC
CASSINRGGYGYTF
>-|few|TRBJ2-3|13|TRBV6-4
TGTGCCAGCAGCGAGAGCTTCACAGATACGCAGTATTTT
CASSESFTDTQYF
>-|-|TRBJ2-2|15|TRBV2
TGTGCCAGCAGTGTCCAGAACCCGAACACCGGGGAGCTGTTTTTT
CASSVQNPNTGELFF
>-|many|TRBJ1-6|15|TRBV5-1
TGCGCCAGCAGCTTAATCACGGGCGATAATTCACCCCTCCACTTT
CASSLITGDNSPLHF
>TRBD1|many|TRBJ2-1|13|TRBV5-5
TGTGCCAGCAGCTATGACAGGGACGATGAGCAGTTCTTC
CASSYDRDDEQFF
>-|many|TRBJ1-5|13|TRBV6-1
TGTGCCAGCAGTGAAGGCGAGGTTCAGCCCCAGCATTTT
CASSEGEVQPQHF
>-|few|TRBJ2-3|14|TRBV10-3
TGTGCCATCACGCCTAGGGAACAAACAGATACGCAGTATTTT
CAITPREQTDTQYF
>TRBD1|many|TRBJ1-2|15|TRBV7-9
TGTGCCAGCAGCTTAGTGACAGGGCCTAACTATGGCTACACCTTC
CASSLVTGPNYGYTF
>TRBD2|many|TRBJ2-5|16|TRBV20-1
TGCAGTGCTAGAGAAGCGGTGGGACTAGCGTTGGAGACCCAGTACTTC
CSAREAVGLALETQYF
>-|many|TRBJ2-5|14|TRBV6-1
TGTGCCAGCAGTGAAGTGACAGCGACTGAGACCCAGTACTTC
CASSEVTATETQYF
>-|-|TRBJ1-6|17|TRBV4-3
TGCGCCAGCAGCCAAGGGGTTCCGGGGGCGCGTAATTCACCCCTCCACTTT
CASSQGVPGARNSPLHF
>TRBD1|few|TRBJ1-1|15|TRBV5-6
TGTGCCAGCAGCTTGTTTCAGGGGGCCGACACTGAAGCTTTCTTT
CASSLFQGADTEAFF
>TRBD1|few|TRBJ1-6|15|TRBV5-4
TGTGCCAGCAGCCCTACACAGGGGTGGAATTCACCCCTCCACTTT
CASSPTQGWNSPLHF
>-|few|TRBJ1-1|15|TRBV7-9
TGTGCCAGCAGCCGCTTCTTAACAGGGTTGGCTGAAGCTTTCTTT
CASSRFLTGLAEAFF
>-|few|TRBJ1-5|14|TRBV6-2/TRBV6-3
TGTGCCAGCAGTTACGTCGGCCGGAATCAGCCCCAGCATTTT
CASSYVGRNQPQHF
>-|-|TRBJ1-5|13|TRBV6-5
TGTGCCAGCAGACGCAATCAAAATCAGCCCCAGCATTTT
CASRRNQNQPQHF
>-|-|TRBJ1-1|13|TRBV12-3/TRBV12-4
TGTGCCAGCAAGAGGAATTTGGACACTGAAGCTTTCTTT
CASKRNLDTEAFF
>-|few|TRBJ2-3|16|TRBV7-2
TGTGCCAGCAGCCCATACCTTACAGGGACCACAGATACGCAGTATTTT
CASSPYLTGTTDTQYF
>-|few|TRBJ1-6|15|TRBV15
TGTGCCACCAGCAGAGATGCCATCCCAAATTCACCCCTCCACTTT
CATSRDAIPNSPLHF
>-|few|TRBJ1-6|14|TRBV5-1
TGCGCCAGCAGGCGGGAACCCAATAATTCACCCCTCCACTTT
CASRREPNNSPLHF
>-|few|TRBJ1-6|16|TRBV28
TGTGCCAGCAGTTCACAGGGAAGGGGCTATAATTCACCCCTCCACTTT
CASSSQGRGYNSPLHF
>-|-|TRBJ1-1|14|TRBV7-2
TGTGCCAGCAGCTTGGGACGTCTCGCAACTGAAGCTTTCTTT
CASSLGRLATEAFF
>TRBD2|many|TRBJ2-1|15|TRBV5-1
TGCGCCAGCAGCTTTTTCCTAGCGGGGGGCAATGAGCAGTTCTTC
CASSFFLAGGNEQFF
>TRBD1|few|TRBJ2-7|16|TRBV20-1
TGCAGTGTTCCGGGACAGGGGACCCCATTTCCCTACGAGCAGTACTTC
CSVPGQGTPFPYEQYF
>-|-|TRBJ1-1|14|TRBV20-1
TGCAGTTTCCACGCCGGGCCCCCAGCCCGTGAAGCTTTCTTT
CSFHAGPPAREAFF
>TRBD2|few|TRBJ2-2|16|TRBV9
TGTGCCAGCAGCTATGGGACTAGCGGGGGTGTTGAGGAGCTGTTTTTT
CASSYGTSGGVEELFF
>TRBD2|-|TRBJ2-3|17|TRBV28
TGTGCCAGCAGTTTATATGCGGGGGGGCCTAGCACAGATACGCAGTATTTT
CASSLYAGGPSTDTQYF
>-|many|TRBJ1-2|16|TRBV7-9
TGTGCCAGCAGCTATGTAGCGGGGGCCGATTCCTATGGCTACACCTTC
CASSYVAGADSYGYTF
>TRBD1|-|TRBJ1-2|17|TRBV10-3
TGTGCCATCAGTGTCCTTTGGACAGGGTCTTCCTCCGCGGGCTACACCTTC
CAISVLWTGSSSAGYTF
>-|many|TRBJ2-2|15|TRBV4-2
TGTGCCAGCAGCCGGGAGCGGAGGATTACCGGGGAGCTGTTTTTT
CASSRERRITGELFF
>-|-|TRBJ2-2|17|TRBV4-3
TGCGCCAGCAGCCAAGGCCCCCGGGGGCCCGGGGGCGGGGAGCTGTTTTTT
CASSQGPRGPGGGELFF
>-|many|TRBJ2-2|15|TRBV12-3/TRBV12-4
TGTGCCAGCAGTTTTTTCCAGGGAAGCACCGGGGAGCTGTTTTTT
CASSFFQGSTGELFF
>-|many|TRBJ2-1|14|TRBV15
TGTGCCACCAGCAGAGATATAACTTTTTCCACCCAGTTCTTC
CATSRDITFSTQFF
>-|many|TRBJ2-1|15|TRBV5-1
TGCGCCAGCAGCCCGGAGCGAGGGGGTTCTAATGAGCAGTTCTTC
CASSPERGGSNEQFF
>TRBD1|few|TRBJ2-1|16|TRBV5-1
TGCGCCAGCAGCGATGGGACAGGGGGCCCCTACAATGAGCAGTTCTTC
CASSDGTGGPYNEQFF
>TRBD2|many|TRBJ2-1|15|TRBV5-5
TGTGCCAGCAGCTTGGGTACTAGCGGGTCCAATGAGCAGTTCTTC
CASSLGTSGSNEQFF
>-|many|TRBJ2-3|13|TRBV7-9
TGTGCCAGCAGCTCTCCAAGTTTAGATACGCAGTATTTT
CASSSPSLDTQYF
>-|many|TRBJ1-2|15|TRBV7-9
TGTGCCAGCAGCTTACTCGCAGGGGAAGGGTATGGCTACACCTTC
CASSLLAGEGYGYTF
>-|many|TRBJ2-3|12|TRBV2
TGTGCCAGCAGTCAGGACTCCCATACGCAGTATTTT
CASSQDSHTQYF